This entry describes one T cell receptor beta chain. Its antigen is currently unknown. The data stem from a study of a mutant IDH1 vaccine in newly diagnosed glioma. In the study overall: The study started vaccination 4-6 weeks after radiotherapy alone, or with temozolomide cycles. General study findings and limits: Across multiple MHC alleles, 93.3% of patients had vaccine-induced responses.

Time point noted: week 23, last vaccination. With topical imiquimod, each dose of the vaccine consisted of 300 ug of mutant IDH1 20-mer peptide. Using immunoSEQ multiplex PCR, the repertoire was profiled, and TCRdb retains in-frame clones only, with some absent. The sample consists of 9,500 to 11,000 clones, more than 70% of them appearing once. CDR3 length equals 15 residues. V lost 1 base and J 6 bases, leaving 12 bases between the germline ends. This sample comprised PBMCs, obtained from a glioma patient whose treatment included an IDH1 peptide vaccine. The clonotype originates from a woman in her forties with glioma. Some clones in this sample may be carry-over from other donors' samples. The rearrangement links TRBV23-1 to TRBJ1-4; D unclear. TRBV23-1 is reported as an ORF; its role is uncertain. As DNA, the CDR3 is TGCGCCAGCAGTCAATACCAGAACCTTGATGAAAAACTGTTTTTT. This sequence encodes CASSQYQNLDEKLFF.